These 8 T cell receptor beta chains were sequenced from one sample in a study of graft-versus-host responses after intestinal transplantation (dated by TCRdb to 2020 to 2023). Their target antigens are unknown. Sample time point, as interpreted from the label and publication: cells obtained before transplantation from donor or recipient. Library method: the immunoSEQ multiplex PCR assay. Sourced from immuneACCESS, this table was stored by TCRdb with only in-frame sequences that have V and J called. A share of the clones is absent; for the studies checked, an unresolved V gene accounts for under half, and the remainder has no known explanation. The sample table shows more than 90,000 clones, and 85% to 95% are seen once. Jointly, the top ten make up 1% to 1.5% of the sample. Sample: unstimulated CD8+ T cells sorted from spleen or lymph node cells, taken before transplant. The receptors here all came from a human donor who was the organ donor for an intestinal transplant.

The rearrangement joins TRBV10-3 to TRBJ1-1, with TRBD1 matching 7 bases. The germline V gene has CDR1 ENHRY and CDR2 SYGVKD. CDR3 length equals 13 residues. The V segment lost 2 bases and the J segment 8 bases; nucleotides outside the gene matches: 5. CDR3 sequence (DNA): TGTGCCATCAGTGAGCCGTACAGGGGAGAAGCTTTCTTT. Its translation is CAISEPYRGEAFF.

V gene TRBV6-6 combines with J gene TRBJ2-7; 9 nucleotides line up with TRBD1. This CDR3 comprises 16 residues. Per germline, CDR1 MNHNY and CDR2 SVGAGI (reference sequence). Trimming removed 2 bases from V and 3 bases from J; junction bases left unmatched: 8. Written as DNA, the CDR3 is TGTGCCAGCAGTTACAACCCGGGACAGGGTCGCTACGAGCAGTACTTC. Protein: CASSYNPGQGRYEQYF.

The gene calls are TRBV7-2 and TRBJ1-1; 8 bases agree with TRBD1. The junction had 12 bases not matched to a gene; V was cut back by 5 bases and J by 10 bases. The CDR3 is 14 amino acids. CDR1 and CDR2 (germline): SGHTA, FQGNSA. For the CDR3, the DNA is TGTGCCAGCAGCCCCCCCTCGACAGGGGACTTAGCTTTCTTT. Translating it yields CASSPPSTGDLAFF.

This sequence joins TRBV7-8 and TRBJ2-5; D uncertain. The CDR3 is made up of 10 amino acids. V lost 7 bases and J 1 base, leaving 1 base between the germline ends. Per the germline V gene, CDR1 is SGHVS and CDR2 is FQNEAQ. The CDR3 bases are TGTGCCAGCACCCAAGAGACCCAGTACTTC. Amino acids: CASTQETQYF.

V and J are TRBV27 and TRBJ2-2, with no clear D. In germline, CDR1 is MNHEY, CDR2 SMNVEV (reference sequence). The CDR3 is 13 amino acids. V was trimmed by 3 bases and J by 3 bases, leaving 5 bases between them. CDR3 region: CASSFVYTGELFF. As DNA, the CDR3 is TGTGCCAGCAGTTTTGTCTACACCGGGGAGCTGTTTTTT.

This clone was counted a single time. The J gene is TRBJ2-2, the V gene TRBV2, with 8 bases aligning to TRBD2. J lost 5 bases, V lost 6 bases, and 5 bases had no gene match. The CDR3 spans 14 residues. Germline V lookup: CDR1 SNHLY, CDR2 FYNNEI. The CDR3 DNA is TGTGCCAGCAGGGCCGGGAGGGGTACCGGGGAGCTGTTTTTT. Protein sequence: CASRAGRGTGELFF.

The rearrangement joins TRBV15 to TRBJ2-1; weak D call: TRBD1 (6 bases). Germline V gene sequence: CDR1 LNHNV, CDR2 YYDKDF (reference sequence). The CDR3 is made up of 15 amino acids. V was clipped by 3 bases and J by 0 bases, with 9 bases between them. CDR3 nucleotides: TGTGCCACCAGCAGGGCAGGGGTCTCCTACAATGAGCAGTTCTTC. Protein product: CATSRAGVSYNEQFF. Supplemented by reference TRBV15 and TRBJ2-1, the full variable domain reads DAMVIQNPRYQVTQFGKPVTLSCSQTLNHNVMYWYQQKSSQAPKLLFHYYDKDFNNEADTPDNFQSRRPNTSFCFLDIRSPGLGDTAMYLCATSRAGVSYNEQFFGPGTRLTVL.

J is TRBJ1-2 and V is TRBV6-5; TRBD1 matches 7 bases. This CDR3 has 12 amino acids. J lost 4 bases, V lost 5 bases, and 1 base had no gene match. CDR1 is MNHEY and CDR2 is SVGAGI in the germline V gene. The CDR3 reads CASSTGAYGYTF. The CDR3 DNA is TGTGCCAGCAGTACAGGGGCCTATGGCTACACCTTC.